A single sample is the source of the 15 T cell receptor beta chains below, sequenced in a study of naive and memory T cell subsets. The SP2 primer and nested alpha and beta constant region primers amplified ligated cDNA in four rounds. In TCRdb, the UMI-ligation and nested PCR reads were re-called with MiXCR into one record per CDR3 protein. The top ten hold around 3.9% of the sample, which has tens of thousands of distinct CDR3 sequences, approximately 11% seen once. The sample's treatment: skin biopsy from PPD injection site in Mantoux-positive individual. The library had UMIs added by 3' ligation of an oligonucleotide to TCR cDNA. Material: skin, obtained from a tuberculin skin test site. These receptors originate from an adult in good health.

The chain has TRBV7-3 and TRBJ2-1; D possibly corresponds to TRBD1 (6 bases). The CDR3 spans 15 residues. V was shortened by 1 base and J by 4 bases, with 11 bases between the two germline ends. Per the germline V gene, CDR1 is SGHTA and CDR2 is FQGTGA. The CDR3 loop is CASSLIQGYYNEQFF. The CDR3 DNA reads as TGTGCCAGCAGCTTAATCCAGGGGTATTACAATGAGCAGTTCTTC.

V is TRBV3-1 and J is TRBJ2-7; D is possibly TRBD2 (6 bases). V lost 7 bases and J 7 bases, leaving 20 bases between the germline ends. CDR1 LGHDT and CDR2 YNNKEL come from the germline V gene (reference sequence). The length of the CDR3 is 14 residues. In DNA, the CDR3 is TGTGCCAGCACAGAGGGACTGGGGAATTTGGAGCAGTACTTC. This encodes CASTEGLGNLEQYF.

This clonotype has ten or more counts. This rearrangement joins TRBV7-9 to TRBJ2-1, with 9 nucleotides matching TRBD2. The CDR3 runs to 14 residues. V lost 5 bases, J lost 6 bases, and 5 bases stayed unmatched. Germline loops: CDR1 SEHNR, CDR2 FQNEAQ (reference sequence). The CDR3 here is CASSVSGSSNEQFF. CDR3 nucleotide sequence: TGTGCCAGCAGCGTTAGCGGGAGCTCCAATGAGCAGTTCTTC. The full variable domain, with the rest looked up from reference TRBV7-9 and TRBJ2-1, is DTGVSQNPRHKITKRGQNVTFRCDPISEHNRLYWYRQTLGQGPEFLTYFQNEAQLEKSRLLSDRFSAERPKGSFSTLEIQRTEQGDSAMYLCASSVSGSSNEQFFGPGTRLTVL.

Ten or more counts support this clonotype. This chain joins TRBV4-2 and TRBJ2-5, with a possible D match to TRBD1 (5 bases). This CDR3 has 16 amino acids. CDR1 is LGHNA, CDR2 YNFKEQ, per germline. V gave up 1 base and J gave up 4 bases, with 16 bases separating them. CDR3 nucleotides: TGTGCCAGCAGCCAAGGAGAATTTGGGGCTAGAGAGACCCAGTACTTC. As protein: CASSQGEFGARETQYF.

The chain links TRBV6-5 to TRBJ2-5; D unresolved. This CDR3 has 14 residues. CDR1 is MNHEY and CDR2 is SVGAGI in the germline V gene. The V and J ends lost 4 bases and 5 bases respectively, with 14 bases between them. CDR3 sequence: CASSSRVRMETQYF. The CDR3 region has the DNA TGTGCCAGCAGTTCCCGGGTGAGAATGGAGACCCAGTACTTC.

This clonotype was seen only a few times. The chain joins TRBV28 to TRBJ1-5; D call uncertain. Germline V gene lookup returns CDR1 MDHEN and CDR2 SYDVKM. CDR3 size: 12 residues. Trimming took 8 bases from V and 8 from J, leaving 13 bases between them. CDR3 DNA sequence: TGTGCCAGCTCTGAAACGAAGGAGCCCCAGCATTTT. This encodes CASSETKEPQHF.

There are many counts of this clonotype. This chain joins TRBV20-1 and TRBJ2-5; TRBD2 might be the D (5 bases). This CDR3 comprises 15 residues. The V gene lost 2 bases and the J gene lost 0 bases, with 13 bases spanning the gap. Germline V gives CDR1 DFQATT, CDR2 SNEGSKA (reference sequence). CDR3 sequence (DNA): TGCAGTGCTAGACCGCAGCGGTCGTACCAAGAGACCCAGTACTTC. Residues: CSARPQRSYQETQYF.

Ten or more counts support this clonotype. This chain uses TRBV7-2 with TRBJ2-3, with 7 bases identical to TRBD2. Germline V CDR1 and CDR2: SGHTA, FQGNSA. The CDR3 is 15 amino acids. Trimming took 7 bases from V and 3 from J; bases not matched to a gene: 10. Here the CDR3 DNA reads TGTGCCAGCACCAAGCGGGCTAGCGGAACAGATACGCAGTATTTT. This sequence encodes CASTKRASGTDTQYF.

This clonotype was detected a few times. The chain has TRBV27 and TRBJ2-1; 10 bases match TRBD1. Germline-derived CDR1 and CDR2 are MNHEY and SMNVEV (reference sequence). V trimming: 1 base; J trimming: 2 bases; junction bases outside the gene matches: 2. The CDR3 length is 16 residues. For the CDR3, the DNA is TGTGCCAGCAGTTTATACGGACAGGGGGCCTACAATGAGCAGTTCTTC. Translation: CASSLYGQGAYNEQFF.

This clonotype was observed at least ten times. This chain joins TRBV6-5 and TRBJ1-5, with D possibly TRBD1 on 5 matching bases. CDR1 MNHEY and CDR2 SVGAGI come from the germline V gene. The V end was cut by 5 bases, the J end by 5 bases, with 19 bases between. The length of the CDR3 is 16 residues. This CDR3 is CASSAGGLGRDQPQHF. The CDR3, as DNA: TGTGCCAGCAGTGCGGGGGGATTGGGGAGGGATCAGCCCCAGCATTTT.

CDR3 sequence: CASSFWPGQEVNGYTF. In DNA, the CDR3 is TGTGCCAGCAGTTTCTGGCCGGGACAGGAGGTGAATGGCTACACCTTC. The rearrangement joins TRBV12-3 or TRBV12-4 to TRBJ1-2, with 8 positions matching TRBD1. CDR3 size: 16 residues. J was trimmed by 6 bases and V by 3 bases; bases with no gene match: 12.

This clonotype was counted at least ten times. The V call is TRBV20-1, the J call TRBJ2-3, with 16 bases aligning to TRBD2. The CDR3 is 17 amino acids. V trimming: 5 bases; J trimming: 6 bases; junction bases outside the gene matches: 11. Germline V gene lookup returns CDR1 DFQATT and CDR2 SNEGSKA (reference sequence). The CDR3 coding sequence is TGCAGTGCTTTACCGGGACTAGCGGGAGGGGTAGTCGATACGCAGTATTTT. Residues: CSALPGLAGGVVDTQYF.

Many counts were recorded for this clonotype. The CDR3 sequence: CSARERRAGGTGELFF. The DNA for the CDR3 is TGCAGTGCTAGAGAGCGGCGTGCGGGAGGTACCGGGGAGCTGTTTTTT. The chain is built from TRBV20-1 and TRBJ2-2; 8 positions match TRBD2. CDR3 size: 16 residues. The V segment lost 0 bases and the J segment 5 bases; nucleotides outside the gene matches: 8. The germline CDR1 and CDR2 sequences are DFQATT and SNEGSKA (reference sequence).

Turning to this clonotype: An end of the junction differs from the germline gene, which may be a read error. This rearrangement joins TRBV20-1 to TRBJ1-2, with 7 bases lining up with TRBD1. CDR1 DFQATT and CDR2 SNEGSKA come from the germline V gene (reference sequence). The CDR3 sequence is 15 residues long. The CDR3 region has the DNA TGCAGTGCTGTTCCGGGACAGTTAGGAAACTATGGCGACACCTTC. Translation gives CSAVPGQLGNYGDTF.

This clonotype was seen at least ten times. This chain joins TRBV27 and TRBJ2-1, with 13 bases that match TRBD2. The CDR3 has 16 residues. Germline V CDR1 and CDR2: MNHEY, SMNVEV (reference sequence). Trimming at V came to 6 bases and at J to 7 bases, leaving 9 bases not matched to a gene. CDR3 nucleotides: TGTGCCAGCAGGATTGGGACTAGCGGGATGGAAAATGAGCAGTTCTTC. This encodes CASRIGTSGMENEQFF.